This TCR beta chain appears in the sequencing data of a study of blood T cell repertoires in COVID-19. The CDR3 sequence is 14 residues long. V was cut by 7 bases and J by 7 bases, with 16 bases left in between. Germline-derived CDR1 and CDR2 are MGHRA and YSYEKL. Original analysis: Amplification of reference gene primers was used by the study to estimate nucleated cell counts. Produced via immunoSEQ multiplex PCR; TCRdb's table is partial and in-frame only. V, J and clone size are taken as reported in that table, and D and trimming were inferred from the DNA itself. The data show about 140,000 clones, 82% seen once.

This rearrangement joins TRBV4-1 to TRBJ1-4; D remains ambiguous. The sample taken for sequencing was peripheral blood. This TCR came from an elderly woman with acute or convalescent COVID-19. The CDR3 spells CASTEGGFGEKLFF. The CDR3 DNA reads as TGCGCCAGCACCGAGGGAGGCTTTGGTGAAAAACTGTTTTTT.